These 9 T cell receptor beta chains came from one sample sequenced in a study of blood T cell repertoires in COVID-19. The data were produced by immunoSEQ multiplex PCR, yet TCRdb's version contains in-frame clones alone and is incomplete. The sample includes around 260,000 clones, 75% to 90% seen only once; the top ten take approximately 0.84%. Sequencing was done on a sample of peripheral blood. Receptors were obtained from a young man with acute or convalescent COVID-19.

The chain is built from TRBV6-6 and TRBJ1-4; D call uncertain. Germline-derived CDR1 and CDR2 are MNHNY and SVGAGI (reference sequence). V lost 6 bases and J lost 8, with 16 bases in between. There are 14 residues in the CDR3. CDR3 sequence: CASRNRSGGEKLFF. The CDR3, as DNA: TGTGCCAGCAGAAATAGGTCGGGTGGGGAAAAACTGTTTTTT.

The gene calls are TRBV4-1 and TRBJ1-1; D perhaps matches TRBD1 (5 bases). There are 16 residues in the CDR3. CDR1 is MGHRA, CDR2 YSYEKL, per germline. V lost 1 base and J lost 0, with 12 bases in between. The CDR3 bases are TGCGCCAGCAGCCAAGTGGGGGGAAAACTGAACACTGAAGCTTTCTTT. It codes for CASSQVGGKLNTEAFF.

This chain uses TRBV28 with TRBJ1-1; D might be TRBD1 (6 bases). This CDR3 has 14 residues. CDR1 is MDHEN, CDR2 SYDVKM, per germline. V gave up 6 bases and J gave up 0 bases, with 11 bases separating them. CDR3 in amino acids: CASRSTGLNTEAFF. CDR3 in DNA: TGTGCCAGCAGATCGACAGGACTGAACACTGAAGCTTTCTTT.

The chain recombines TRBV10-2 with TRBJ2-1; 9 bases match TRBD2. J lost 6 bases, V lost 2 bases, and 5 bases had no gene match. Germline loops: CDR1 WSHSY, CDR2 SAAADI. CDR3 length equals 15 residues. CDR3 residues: CASSEAGGPINEQFF. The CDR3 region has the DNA TGCGCCAGCAGTGAGGCGGGAGGGCCCATCAATGAGCAGTTCTTC.

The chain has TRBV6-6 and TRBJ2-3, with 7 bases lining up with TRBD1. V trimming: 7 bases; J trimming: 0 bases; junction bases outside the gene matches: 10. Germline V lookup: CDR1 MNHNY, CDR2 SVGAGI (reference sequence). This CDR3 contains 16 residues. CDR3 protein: CASKIGTQGSTDTQYF. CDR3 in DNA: TGTGCCAGCAAGATCGGGACACAGGGGAGCACAGATACGCAGTATTTT.

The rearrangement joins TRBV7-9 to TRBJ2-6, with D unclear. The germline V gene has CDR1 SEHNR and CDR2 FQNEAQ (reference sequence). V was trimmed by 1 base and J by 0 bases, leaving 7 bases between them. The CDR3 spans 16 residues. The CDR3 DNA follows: TGTGCCAGCAGCTTAGTGTTCAGCTCTGGGGCCAACGTCCTGACTTTC. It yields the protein CASSLVFSSGANVLTF.

The CDR3 coding sequence is TGTGCCAGCAGCTTAGGTTCGGACAGGGGGCGCTCAGATACGCAGTATTTT. Translated: CASSLGSDRGRSDTQYF. J is TRBJ2-3 and V is TRBV11-3; TRBD1 matches 11 bases. V trimming: 1 base; J trimming: 4 bases; junction bases outside the gene matches: 7. In germline, CDR1 is SGHNT, CDR2 YENEEA. The CDR3 is 17 residues long.

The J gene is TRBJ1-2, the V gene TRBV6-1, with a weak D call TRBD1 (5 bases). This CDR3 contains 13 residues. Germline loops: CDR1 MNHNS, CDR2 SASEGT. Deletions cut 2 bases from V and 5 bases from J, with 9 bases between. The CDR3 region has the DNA TGTGCCAGCAGTGAATCCAGGGTTTATGGCTACACCTTC. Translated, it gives CASSESRVYGYTF.

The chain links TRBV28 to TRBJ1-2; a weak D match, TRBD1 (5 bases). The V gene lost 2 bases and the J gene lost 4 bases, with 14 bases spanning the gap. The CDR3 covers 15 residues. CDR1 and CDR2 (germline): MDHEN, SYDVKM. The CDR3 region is CASSLKGGVPYGYTF. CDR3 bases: TGTGCCAGCAGTTTAAAAGGAGGGGTGCCCTATGGCTACACCTTC.